This TCR beta chain was identified during a study of beta chain features in type 1 diabetes. Sequenced material consisted of expressed TCRB transcripts (all of the isolated RNA was reverse transcribed). An average approximately 4 million reads came from naive, central memory and regulatory T cell samples. The assay was immunoSEQ multiplex PCR, and TCRdb's table has in-frame clones only and misses some. The sample includes more than 120,000 clones, roughly 10% seen only once; the top ten take roughly 1.4%. The trim removed 5 bases at V and 4 bases at J, leaving 4 bases unmatched. CDR3 length: 16 residues. Per the germline V gene, CDR1 is SGHAT and CDR2 is FQDESV (reference sequence). Study-wide points: Here, the possible influence of HLA type (on TCRB rearrangement) remained unresolved. Naive, central memory and regulatory TCRB repertoires appeared more similar among patients than healthy donors.

Of note for this clone: What it recognizes is unknown.

This rearrangement joins TRBV11-1 to TRBJ2-3; 15 positions match TRBD2. The sample was naive CD4+ T cells from blood. The TCR sequence derives from a man younger than 35 in good health. CDR3 loop: CASSRGLAGGSDTQYF. The CDR3 DNA is TGTGCCAGCAGCCGAGGACTAGCGGGGGGGTCAGATACGCAGTATTTT.